The 16 T cell receptor beta chains presented below share a single source sample, sequenced in a study of blood T cell repertoires in COVID-19. Generated by immunoSEQ multiplex PCR, the TCRdb table keeps only in-frame clones and is missing some. The sample consists of 100,000 or so clones, more than 80% of them appearing once. Sequencing was performed on peripheral blood. The receptors derive from a woman at least 80 years old with acute or convalescent COVID-19.

The rearrangement links TRBV7-9 to TRBJ2-5, with a weak D call TRBD2 (5 bases). Deletions cut 10 bases from V and 5 bases from J, with 23 bases between. This CDR3 has 15 amino acids. CDR1 SEHNR and CDR2 FQNEAQ come from the germline V gene (reference sequence). As DNA, the CDR3 is TGTGCCACCACAACGGGGTTGAGTTCGCGGGAGACCCAGTACTTC. Translation gives CATTTGLSSRETQYF.

The V call is TRBV27, the J call TRBJ1-1; 9 bases fit TRBD1. The CDR3 runs 15 residues. CDR1 is MNHEY, CDR2 SMNVEV, per germline (reference sequence). V shed 4 bases and J 4 bases; nucleotides not matched to a gene: 7. The chain's CDR3 is CASSYYGTGFTEAFF. CDR3 in DNA: TGTGCCAGCAGTTATTACGGGACAGGGTTCACTGAAGCTTTCTTT.

The chain has TRBV7-2 and TRBJ2-5; 8 bases fit TRBD2. The V gene end was trimmed by 5 bases and the J gene end by 5 bases; junction bases not matched to a gene: 7. The CDR3 extends over 14 amino acids. CDR1 is SGHTA, CDR2 FQGNSA, per germline. In DNA form, the CDR3 reads TGTGCCAGCAGCAGAAGCGGGGGACTCGAGACCCAGTACTTC. It specifies CASSRSGGLETQYF.

This clone has just one count. This sequence joins TRBV9 and TRBJ2-1; 9 nucleotides agree with TRBD2. This CDR3 has 16 amino acids. Per germline, CDR1 SGDLS and CDR2 YYNGEE. Trimming took 1 base from V and 0 from J; bases not matched to a gene: 2. CDR3 protein: CASSVSGGISYNEQFF. CDR3 in DNA: TGTGCCAGCAGCGTAAGCGGGGGGATCTCCTACAATGAGCAGTTCTTC.

CDR3 in DNA: TGTGCCATCTCCGCCGCGGGGGTCACAGATACGCAGTATTTT. Its translation: CAISAAGVTDTQYF. The rearrangement uses TRBV6-5 and TRBJ2-3; 7 bases line up with TRBD2. The CDR3 contains 14 residues. V lost 10 bases and J lost 2; bases outside the gene matches: 9. Per the germline V gene, CDR1 is MNHEY and CDR2 is SVGAGI.

The gene calls are TRBV5-1 and TRBJ2-2, with D possibly being TRBD1 (6 bases). The CDR3 loop spans 16 amino acids. V was trimmed by 4 bases and J by 3 bases, leaving 16 bases between them. Germline V CDR1 and CDR2: SGHRS, YFSETQ. The CDR3 spells CASSQTPGQHTGELFF. CDR3 nucleotide sequence: TGCGCCAGCAGCCAAACTCCGGGACAACACACCGGGGAGCTGTTTTTT.

V and J are TRBV6-5 and TRBJ2-1; D perhaps matches TRBD2 (7 bases). The CDR3 consists of 14 residues. Trimming took off 8 bases at V and 2 bases at J, with 13 bases between the two ends. Germline V gene lookup returns CDR1 MNHEY and CDR2 SVGAGI. CDR3 sequence reads: CASHPRGPYNEQFF. DNA of the CDR3: TGTGCCAGCCACCCGCGGGGGCCCTACAATGAGCAGTTCTTC.

The chain uses TRBV2 and TRBJ1-2; 7 bases line up with TRBD1. V was pared by 0 bases and J by 7 bases, with 14 bases of the junction left unmatched. The CDR3 totals 17 residues. Germline CDR1 reads SNHLY; CDR2 reads FYNNEI. The CDR3 bases are TGTGCCAGCAGTGAAGCGACAGGGTCCCCCTTACAGTCTGGCTACACCTTC. Amino acids: CASSEATGSPLQSGYTF.

The chain links TRBV19 to TRBJ2-3; tentative D call: TRBD1 (5 bases). The CDR3 totals 15 residues. CDR1 and CDR2 from the germline V gene are LNHDA and SQIVND (reference sequence). V lost 3 bases, J lost 3 bases, and 13 bases lay in between. The CDR3 DNA follows: TGTGCCAGTAGTATCAAGGGGTTGGTGACAGATACGCAGTATTTT. Encoded protein: CASSIKGLVTDTQYF.

The rearrangement uses TRBV24-1 and TRBJ2-3, with TRBD1 identical over 7 bases. The germline gives CDR1 KGHDR, CDR2 SFDVKD. This CDR3 spans 16 amino acids. V lost 4 bases to trimming and J lost 3 bases; unmatched junction nucleotides: 9. CDR3 coding DNA: TGTGCCACCAGTGACTCAAAGGGGGCGCCGACAGATACGCAGTATTTT. Encoded protein: CATSDSKGAPTDTQYF.

J is TRBJ2-1 and V is TRBV7-2; weak D call: TRBD2 (5 bases). This CDR3 is built from 17 residues. Trimming removed 0 bases at V and 4 bases at J, with 16 bases between. The germline V gene encodes CDR1 SGHTA and CDR2 FQGNSA. The CDR3 loop reads CASSLAPAGYGYNEQFF. CDR3 coding DNA: TGTGCCAGCAGCTTAGCGCCGGCGGGCTATGGGTACAATGAGCAGTTCTTC.

This chain links TRBV9 with TRBJ2-3; TRBD2 might be the D (5 bases). V lost 0 bases, J lost 4 bases, and 9 bases lay in between. The CDR3 loop spans 14 amino acids. Germline values: CDR1 SGDLS, CDR2 YYNGEE. Here the CDR3 DNA reads TGTGCCAGCAGCGTAGGCTCTAGCCCAGATACGCAGTATTTT. Residues: CASSVGSSPDTQYF.

The chain carries TRBV4-1 and TRBJ2-1; 8 positions agree with TRBD1. Trimming cost V 1 base and J 7 bases; bases outside gene matches: 6. From germline, CDR1 is MGHRA and CDR2 YSYEKL. The CDR3 length is 15 residues. CDR3 in DNA: TGCGCCAGCAGCCAAGTTGCAGGGGGCGGGAATGAGCAGTTCTTC. As protein: CASSQVAGGGNEQFF.

The chain is built from TRBV5-6 and TRBJ2-7, with 7 bases identical to TRBD1. Germline-derived CDR1 and CDR2 are SGHDT and YYEEEE. Trimming removed 0 bases from V and 3 bases from J; junction bases left unmatched: 3. The CDR3 contains 14 residues. CDR3 loop: CASSLVGDSYEQYF. The CDR3 DNA is TGTGCCAGCAGCTTGGTGGGGGACAGCTACGAGCAGTACTTC.

The rearrangement uses TRBV3-1 (or the pseudogene TRBV3-2) and TRBJ2-2; D might be TRBD2 (5 bases). This CDR3 is built from 15 residues. V gave up 4 bases and J gave up 1 base, with 10 bases separating them. The germline V gene encodes CDR1 LGHDT and CDR2 YNNKEL (reference sequence). The CDR3 spells CASSLGVVNTGELFF. CDR3 nucleotides: TGTGCCAGCAGCCTCGGGGTCGTGAACACCGGGGAGCTGTTTTTT.

The chain has TRBV28 and TRBJ1-6; no reliable D call. Trimming removed 6 bases at V and 0 bases at J, with 9 bases between. Germline loops: CDR1 MDHEN, CDR2 SYDVKM. The CDR3 length is 15 residues. The CDR3 bases are TGTGCCAGCAGCCCCACGGGCTCCTATAATTCACCCCTCCACTTT. It encodes CASSPTGSYNSPLHF.